The sample holds many counts of the clone carrying this T cell receptor beta chain. The antigen remains undetermined. The sample comes from a study of CD8 T cells in ankylosing spondylitis. General observations from the study: Reactive arthritis synovial fluid and blood previously showed some of these motif variants. In peripheral blood, disease-linked CD8+ clones occurred at relatively low frequencies. Matched ankylosing spondylitis synovial fluid reportedly showed significant enrichment of disease-linked clones. Apparently characteristic of ankylosing spondylitis blood was a TCR beta motif (eight highly homologous variants).

Molecular-barcoded quantitative 5'-RACE produced these TCR beta libraries. TCRdb re-derived calls from the 5' RACE reads in MiXCR, one entry per CDR3 protein. The sample has 200,000 to 250,000 distinct CDR3 sequences; approximately 20% are singletons. Germline assignment: CDR1 LGHNA and CDR2 YSLEER. The CDR3 spans 17 residues. Trimming removed 1 base from V and 9 bases from J, with 22 bases in between. The sample consisted of blood, either unsorted or a sorted T cell fraction (not recorded which). The TCR was taken from a male donor with ankylosing spondylitis. The chain combines TRBV4-3 with TRBJ2-1; tentative D call: TRBD1 (5 bases). CDR3 in amino acids: CASSQVWVGRFFCEQFF. The CDR3 region has the DNA TGCGCCAGCAGCCAAGTGTGGGTGGGGCGCTTCTTTTGTGAGCAGTTCTTC.